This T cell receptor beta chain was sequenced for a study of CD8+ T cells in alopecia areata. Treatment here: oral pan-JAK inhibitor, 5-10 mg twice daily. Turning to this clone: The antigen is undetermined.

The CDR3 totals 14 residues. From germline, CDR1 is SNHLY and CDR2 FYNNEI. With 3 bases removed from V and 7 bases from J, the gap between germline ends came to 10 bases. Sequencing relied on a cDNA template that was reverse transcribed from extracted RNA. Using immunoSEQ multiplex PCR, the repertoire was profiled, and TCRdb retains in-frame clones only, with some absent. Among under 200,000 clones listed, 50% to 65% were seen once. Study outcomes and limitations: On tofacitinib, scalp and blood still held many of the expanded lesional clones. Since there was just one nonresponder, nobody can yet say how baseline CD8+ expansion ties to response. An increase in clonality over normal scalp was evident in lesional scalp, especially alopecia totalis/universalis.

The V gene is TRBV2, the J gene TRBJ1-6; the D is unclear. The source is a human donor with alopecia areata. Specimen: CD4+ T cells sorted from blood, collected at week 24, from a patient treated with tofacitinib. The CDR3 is CASSERTGNSPLHF. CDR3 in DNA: TGTGCCAGCAGTGAGAGGACGGGAAATTCACCCCTCCACTTT.